The sample holds many counts of the clone carrying this T cell receptor (beta chain). Its target is not known. The sample carries other DNA sequences with the same CDR3. These data originate in a study of beta chain features in type 1 diabetes. Sequenced material consisted of expressed TCRB transcripts (all of the isolated RNA was reverse transcribed). Assay used: immunoSEQ multiplex PCR; TCRdb lists only in-frame clones, some missing. The sample consists of hundreds of thousands of clones, around 13% of them appearing once. CDR1 and CDR2 from the germline V gene are SGHRS and YFSETQ. The CDR3 contains 11 residues. Trimming took off 5 bases at V and 6 bases at J, with 6 bases between the two ends. Regarding the study as a whole: With patients and controls alike, PCR might favor shorter templates to an equal degree.

The chain couples TRBV5-1 to TRBJ2-1; D not resolved. This TCR was sampled from a man aged 25-45 years in good health. The material sequenced was central memory CD4+ T cells from blood. The CDR3 bases are TGCGCCAGCAGTAGAGGCAATGAGCAGTTCTTC. It encodes CASSRGNEQFF.